A selection of T cell receptor beta chains follows, all from one sample in a study of glioma-infiltrating T cells. TCRdb re-called the multiplex PCR reads with MiXCR, one entry per CDR3 protein. The sample has 85,000 to 110,000 distinct CDR3 sequences, around 28% seen once; the top ten hold less than 55%. Sequencing was carried out using glioma tissue, nonneoplastic brain tissue, or PBMCs (not recorded which). The receptors were gathered from a human donor with low-grade glioma or glioblastoma, undergoing nonglioma brain surgery, or in good health (not recorded which). The CDR3 runs from the conserved cysteine through the conserved F or W. A D gene is named only where the DNA matches it firmly. The size entry is marked missing in some rows and otherwise reads once, few, many or a size class.

V gene	J gene	D gene	clone size	CDR3 length	CDR3 DNA	CDR3 protein
TRBV4-2	TRBJ2-5	TRBD2	.	14	TGTGCCAGCAGCCTCGGGAGGGAAGAAGAGACCCAGTACTTC	CASSLGREEETQYF
TRBV12-3/TRBV12-4	TRBJ2-3	TRBD2	few	14	TGTGCCAGCAGTTGGCGGGGGAGCACAGATACGCAGTATTTT	CASSWRGSTDTQYF
TRBV27	TRBJ1-2	TRBD1	many	13	TGTGCCAGCAGTTCCGACAGGGACCGTGGCTACACCTTC	CASSSDRDRGYTF
TRBV6-2/TRBV6-3	TRBJ1-5	.	many	15	TGTGCCAGCAGTTACCTCTCGGGGGGTGATCAGCCCCAGCATTTT	CASSYLSGGDQPQHF
TRBV3-1	TRBJ1-1	TRBD1	few	13	TGTGCCAGCAGCCTCAGACAGGGCAGTGAAGCTTTCTTT	CASSLRQGSEAFF
TRBV28	TRBJ2-7	.	many	11	TGTGCCAGCAGTGGGACCTACGAGCAGTACTTC	CASSGTYEQYF
TRBV20-1	TRBJ1-2	.	many	11	TGCAGTGCTAGACACAGCCTTGGCTACACCTTC	CSARHSLGYTF
TRBV4-3	TRBJ2-7	TRBD2	many	15	TGCGCCAGCAGCCAAGACCCTAGCGGAAACTACGAGCAGTACTTC	CASSQDPSGNYEQYF
TRBV7-6	TRBJ2-2	TRBD1	.	15	TGTGCCAGCAGCTTACGAGGGGGCGATACCGGGGAGCTGTTTTTT	CASSLRGGDTGELFF
TRBV30	TRBJ1-1	.	.	13	TGTGCCTGGAGTGTACAGGGGAACACTGAAGCTTTCTTT	CAWSVQGNTEAFF
TRBV7-9	TRBJ2-7	.	few	15	TGTGCCAGCAGCTTAGTTGGCGCCAACTCCTACGAGCAGTACTTC	CASSLVGANSYEQYF
TRBV7-3	TRBJ2-2	.	.	14	TGTGCCAGCAGCAAGGCGGGTTCGACCGGGGAGCTGTTTTTT	CASSKAGSTGELFF
TRBV9	TRBJ1-3	TRBD1	.	18	TGTGCCAGAAGCACGACAGGGGGCGAGGGGAGCTCTGGAAACACCATATATTTT	CARSTTGGEGSSGNTIYF
TRBV29-1	TRBJ1-2	.	.	13	TGCAGCGTTGACGCCCAGGGTCACTATGGCTACACCTTC	CSVDAQGHYGYTF
TRBV7-2	TRBJ1-5	.	.	15	TGTGCCAGCAGCTACCTAGGAGGGGCGCCTCAGCCCCAGCATTTT	CASSYLGGAPQPQHF
TRBV7-2	TRBJ2-5	.	many	14	TGTGCCAGCAGGCGCGCGGGGGCGGCGGAGACCCAGTACTTC	CASRRAGAAETQYF
TRBV20-1	TRBJ1-3	.	many	15	TGCAGTGCTCCCCTTCCAATGGGCAGTGGAAACACCATATATTTT	CSAPLPMGSGNTIYF
TRBV2	TRBJ1-2	.	many	14	TGTGCCAGCAGTGACGACAGAGTTAACTATGGCTACACCTTC	CASSDDRVNYGYTF
TRBV20-1	TRBJ2-6	.	.	13	TGCGGATCCCTCGAATCTGGGGCCAACGTCCTGACTTTC	CGSLESGANVLTF
TRBV2	TRBJ2-1	.	.	11	TGTGCCAGCAGTGAGTTGAAAGAGCAGTTCTTC	CASSELKEQFF
TRBV19	TRBJ2-5	.	many	14	TGTGCCAGTAGCAGGGGACTGCGTGGCGAGACCCAGTACTTC	CASSRGLRGETQYF
TRBV11-1	TRBJ1-3	.	few	15	TGTGCCAGCAGCTTTCTTCCCGGCTCTGGAAACACCATATATTTT	CASSFLPGSGNTIYF
TRBV5-6	TRBJ2-7	.	.	14	TGTGCCAGCAGCTTAAGGGCAGGGGTACCGGAGCAGTACTTC	CASSLRAGVPEQYF
TRBV18	TRBJ1-3	.	few	17	TGTGCCAGCTCACCCCAGGACAGCCCCCCTCCCGGAAACACCATATATTTT	CASSPQDSPPPGNTIYF
TRBV7-2	TRBJ2-3	.	many	16	TGTGCCAGCAGCTTAGGGGGGGCTTTACGGGGCGATACGCAGTATTTT	CASSLGGALRGDTQYF
TRBV4-1	TRBJ1-2	TRBD1	few	16	TGCGCCAGCAGCCAAGATACCGGGACAGGGGCCCGTGGCTACACCTTC	CASSQDTGTGARGYTF
TRBV6-1	TRBJ2-2	TRBD1	many	14	TGTGCCAGCAGAAAACAGGGGGCAGGCGGGGAGCTGTTTTTT	CASRKQGAGGELFF
TRBV7-2	TRBJ1-1	.	many	12	TGTGCCAGCAGCTTGGCCAGGGATGAAGCTTTCTTT	CASSLARDEAFF
TRBV20-1	TRBJ1-5	.	many	15	TGCAGTGCTAGCCCACAGGGTGTAAACAATCAGCCCCAGCATTTT	CSASPQGVNNQPQHF
TRBV7-9	TRBJ1-2	TRBD1	.	16	TGTGCCAGCAGCTCGACGACAGGGTCGAGCTTCTATGGCTACACCTTC	CASSSTTGSSFYGYTF
TRBV6-1	TRBJ2-3	TRBD2	many	16	TGTGCCAGCAGGCGAGCGGGGGGGCCGACGCTAGATACGCAGTATTTT	CASRRAGGPTLDTQYF
TRBV4-3	TRBJ1-6	TRBD1	.	18	TGCGCCAGCAGCCAAGAAAGTTCTAAGGGGGCAAAGAATTCACCCATCCACTTT	CASSQESSKGAKNSPIHF
TRBV12-3/TRBV12-4	TRBJ1-6	.	.	11	TGTGCCAGCAGTTTAGGTTCAGCCCTCCACTTT	CASSLGSALHF
TRBV7-9	TRBJ2-2	.	few	13	TGTGCCAGCAGCCGCGGGGACACCGGGGAGCTGTTTTTT	CASSRGDTGELFF
TRBV7-2	TRBJ1-5	.	many	15	TGTGCCAGCAGCTTAGCGTTGGGGAGGGTTCAGCCCCAGCATTTT	CASSLALGRVQPQHF
TRBV6-1	TRBJ2-5	.	many	15	TGTGCCAGCAGAGAGATTAGCGGACCTCAAGAGACCCAGTACTTC	CASREISGPQETQYF
TRBV20-1	TRBJ1-5	.	.	13	TGCGGTGCGATTGACACGAACAATCAGCCCCAGCATTTT	CGAIDTNNQPQHF
TRBV6-1	TRBJ1-3	.	many	15	TGTGCCAGCAGGACGGATCAGAATTCTGGAAACACCATATATTTT	CASRTDQNSGNTIYF
TRBV12-3/TRBV12-4	TRBJ1-1	TRBD1	few	15	TGTGCCAGCAGTCCTCGAGCCGGGACAGGGCTTGTAGCTTTCTTT	CASSPRAGTGLVAFF
TRBV19	TRBJ1-3	.	few	14	TGTGCCACCGGCAGGGGCTACTCTGGAAACACCATATATTTT	CATGRGYSGNTIYF
TRBV15	TRBJ1-2	.	many	14	TGTGCCACCAGCAGAGATAGTTTGGCCTATGGCTACACCTTC	CATSRDSLAYGYTF
TRBV9	TRBJ2-1	.	few	15	TGTGCCAGCAGCCCAACTCAGGGTCTCATTAATGAGCAGTTCTTC	CASSPTQGLINEQFF
TRBV5-4	TRBJ2-5	.	many	14	TGTGCCAGCAGGGTCGAGACTACCCAAGAGACCCAGTACTTC	CASRVETTQETQYF
TRBV7-8	TRBJ2-3	.	many	13	TGTGCCAGCAGCAACGACCGCACAGATACGCAGTATTTT	CASSNDRTDTQYF
TRBV5-1	TRBJ1-1	.	many	14	TGCGCCAGCAGCTTGGGACAAACTTTCGGGCAAGCTTTCTTT	CASSLGQTFGQAFF
TRBV7-9	TRBJ2-3	.	few	15	TGTGCCAGCAGCTCCTCCGGGGGTACTACAGATACGCAGTATTTT	CASSSSGGTTDTQYF
TRBV10-3	TRBJ1-5	.	many	13	TGTGCCACCGGCCCAGGGGAAGGGCAGCCCCAGCATTTT	CATGPGEGQPQHF
TRBV7-2	TRBJ2-5	.	many	14	TGTGCCAGCAAGCCGGGGGCAATCCAAGAGACCCAGTACTTC	CASKPGAIQETQYF
TRBV3-1	TRBJ2-1	.	.	14	TGTGCCAGCAGCCAAGGGCCTAGGCACAATGAGCAGTTCTTC	CASSQGPRHNEQFF
TRBV15	TRBJ2-3	TRBD2	many	17	TGTGCCACCAGCAGAGATCTAGCGGGGGGGCCCACAGATACGCAGTATTTT	CATSRDLAGGPTDTQYF